This TCR beta chain was sequenced for a study of shared clonotypes between healthy human individuals. Assay execution proceeded at the deep level. The protocol was immunoSEQ multiplex PCR, while the TCRdb copy is restricted to in-frame clones and leaves out a portion. The data hold some 2,500,000 clones, with around 92% observed a single time. General study findings and limits: Sequencing depth was expected to affect clonotype sharing among donors. Four donors shared about 4.8% of their naive CD4 clonotypes. A reduction in generation probabilities was seen for non-shared clonotypes relative to those shared by all four donors.

On this clone itself: Its antigen remains unknown.

The CDR3 spans 15 residues. The V gene lost 3 bases and the J gene lost 8 bases, with 17 bases spanning the gap. Germline assignment: CDR1 SGHTS and CDR2 YDEGEE. The chain combines TRBV5-8 with TRBJ1-4, with D perhaps TRBD1 (6 bases). The clonotype was recovered from a man younger than 30 in good health. Some clones in this sample may be carry-over from other donors' samples. The source material was naive CD4+ T cells from PBMCs. As to subset: CD45RA+ positively selected. The CDR3 DNA is TGTGCCAGCAGCTATCCGGGCCAGGGGCGAGAAAAACTGTTTTTT. This translates into CASSYPGQGREKLFF.